This TCR beta chain was obtained from a study of technical replicates of blood from a few donors. Profiled with immunoSEQ multiplex PCR; TCRdb holds only in-frame clones, not every one. The table has some 80,000 clones, just over 90% seen once. Trimming took 0 bases from V and 6 from J; bases not matched to a gene: 5. The CDR3 has 15 amino acids. CDR1 and CDR2 (germline): SGHRS, YFSETQ. The chain combines TRBV5-1 with TRBJ1-2; TRBD1 matches 10 bases. Material: T cells isolated from PBMCs. This receptor was taken from a human donor in good health. The DNA of the CDR3 is TGCGCCAGCAGCTTGGGGGGGACAGGGGATAATGGCTACACCTTC. The encoded protein is CASSLGGTGDNGYTF.